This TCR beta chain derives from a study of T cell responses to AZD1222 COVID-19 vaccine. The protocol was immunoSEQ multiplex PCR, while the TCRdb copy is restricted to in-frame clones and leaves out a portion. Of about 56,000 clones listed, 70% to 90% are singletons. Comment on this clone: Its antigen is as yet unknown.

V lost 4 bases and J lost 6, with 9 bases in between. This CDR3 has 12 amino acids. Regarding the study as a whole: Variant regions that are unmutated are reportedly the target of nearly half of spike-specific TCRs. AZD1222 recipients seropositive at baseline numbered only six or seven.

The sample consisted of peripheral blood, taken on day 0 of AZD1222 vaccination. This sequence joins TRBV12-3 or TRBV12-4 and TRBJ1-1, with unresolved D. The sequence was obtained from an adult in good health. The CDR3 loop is CASSSRPAEAFF. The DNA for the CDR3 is TGTGCCAGCAGTTCACGGCCAGCTGAAGCTTTCTTT.